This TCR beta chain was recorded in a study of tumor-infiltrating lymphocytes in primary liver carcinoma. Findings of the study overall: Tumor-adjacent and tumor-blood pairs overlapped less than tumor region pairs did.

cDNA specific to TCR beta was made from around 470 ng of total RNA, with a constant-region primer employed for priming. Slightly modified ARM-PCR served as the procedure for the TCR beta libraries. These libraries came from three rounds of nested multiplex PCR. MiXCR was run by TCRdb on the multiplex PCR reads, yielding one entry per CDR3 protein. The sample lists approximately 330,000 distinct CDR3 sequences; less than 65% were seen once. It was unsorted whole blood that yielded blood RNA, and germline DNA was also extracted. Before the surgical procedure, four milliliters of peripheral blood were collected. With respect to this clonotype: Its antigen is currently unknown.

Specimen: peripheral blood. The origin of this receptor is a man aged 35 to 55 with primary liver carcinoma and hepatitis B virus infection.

Written as DNA, the CDR3 is TGTGCCTGGACCCGGGGTAGGATAACCGGGGAGCTGTTTTTT. Its protein is CAWTRGRITGELFF. The chain has TRBV30 and TRBJ2-2; tentative D call: TRBD2 (5 bases). Germline lookup yields CDR1 GTSNPN and CDR2 SVGIG (reference sequence). The CDR3 contains 14 residues. V was pared by 4 bases and J by 5 bases, with 14 bases between.